This T cell receptor (beta chain) stems from a study of beta chain features in type 1 diabetes. Study as a whole: Sorted cells examined across all samples numbered about 110,000,000.

The table lists this clone with a few counts. Antigen unknown. Via the markers CD45RO/CCR7/CD25/CD127/CD95/CD27, stem cell-like memory, regulatory, central memory and naive CD4+ cells were sorted. Whole-study results and caveats: Researchers cautioned that cDNA sequencing could over-represent cells with high TCR expression.

This CDR3 is built from 17 residues. From germline, CDR1 is SGHAT and CDR2 FQNNGV. After removal of 6 bases from V and 1 base from J, the junction contained 7 bases not matched to a gene. Reverse transcribing all isolated RNA meant expressed TCRB transcripts were sequenced. Naive, central memory and regulatory T cell samples averaged about 3.57 million reads. Method: immunoSEQ multiplex PCR; TCRdb's copy keeps in-frame clones and lacks some. This sample carries approximately 300,000 clones, approximately 10% of them seen once, and the ten largest clones take roughly 0.014%. The specimen was naive CD4+ T cells from blood. The J gene is TRBJ2-3, the V gene TRBV11-2; TRBD2 aligns across 13 bases. This TCR was sampled from a woman in her thirties in good health. For the CDR3, the DNA is TGTGCCAGCAGGCATAAAGGACTAGCGGGGGGCACAGATACGCAGTATTTT. Translating it yields CASRHKGLAGGTDTQYF.